The entry below gives a single TCR beta chain sequence along with its context. The time point: pretreatment peripheral blood. The data derive from a study of PD-L1 blockade in urothelial cancer. The V gene's germline CDR1 is MGHRA and CDR2 YSYEKL. The junction had 4 bases not matched to a gene; V was cut back by 4 bases and J by 1 base. The CDR3 is made up of 15 amino acids. Sequencing was performed with immunoSEQ multiplex PCR; in TCRdb, only in-frame clones are kept and a portion is missing. The table shows 50,000 to 75,000 clones, with roughly four fifths occurring only once. J is TRBJ2-1 and V is TRBV4-1; 7 positions agree with TRBD2. The sample was PBMCs, taken around atezolizumab (anti-PD-L1) treatment. The receptor comes from a man between 65 and 79 years old with urothelial cancer. CDR3 DNA sequence: TGCGCCAGCAGCCGGGGAGGGCGATCCTACAATGAGCAGTTCTTC. Residues: CASSRGGRSYNEQFF.